Sequencing of this TCR beta chain was carried out in a study of response to subunit inactivated influenza vaccine. General study results and limits: Seasonal influenza vaccination, on each occasion, was suggested by the authors to recruit few new T cells.

TCRdb re-called the RT-PCR reads through MiXCR, storing one row per CDR3 protein. The repertoire consists of 710,000 or so distinct CDR3 sequences, with 15% to 18% occurring once and the leading ten covering 9.5% to 13%. CDR3 size: 13 residues. V lost 6 bases and J lost 6; bases outside the gene matches: 6. Regarding this clonotype: Its antigen is still unknown.

The chain carries TRBV12-3 or TRBV12-4 and TRBJ1-1, with 8 bases aligning to TRBD1. The source is a man between 50 and 59 years old who received an inactivated influenza vaccine. The sample was PBMCs from blood, taken 12 days after vaccination. The CDR3 DNA is TGTGCCAGCAGCCGGGACAGGTTCCCTGAAGCTTTCTTT. Translation gives CASSRDRFPEAFF.